This T cell receptor beta chain originates from a study of T cell changes during pregnancy in multiple sclerosis. Germline CDR1 reads MNHEY; CDR2 reads SMNVEV (reference sequence). J lost 1 base, V lost 6 bases, and 7 bases had no gene match. The CDR3 runs to 15 residues. This clone showed up just once. Method: immunoSEQ multiplex PCR; TCRdb's copy keeps in-frame clones and lacks some. This sample has about 130,000 clones; roughly 96% occur once, and the top ten carry about 0.45%. The genes are TRBV27 and TRBJ2-7; 9 nucleotides match TRBD2. This specimen was peripheral blood, taken after pregnancy. The origin of this receptor is a female donor with multiple sclerosis, enrolled in a pregnancy study. The CDR3 DNA reads as TGTGCCAGCAGAGGTTTTAGCGGGAGTTCCTACGAGCAGTACTTC. Its protein product is CASRGFSGSSYEQYF.